This TCR beta chain was obtained from a study of T cells in Graves' hyperthyroidism and ophthalmopathy. The CDR3 is 15 residues long. Germline loops: CDR1 DFQATT, CDR2 SNEGSKA (reference sequence). V lost 1 base to trimming and J lost 1 base; unmatched junction nucleotides: 3. Only one count was recorded for this clonotype. Template material for amplifying TCR beta CDR3 regions consisted of RNA transcripts. During a first-round RT-PCR of the TCR CDR3, the HTBI primer set was used. TCRdb re-called the multiplex PCR reads with MiXCR, one entry per CDR3 protein. The repertoire holds about 250,000 distinct CDR3 sequences, with 24% as singletons.

J is TRBJ2-3 and V is TRBV20-1; 9 nucleotides line up with TRBD2. The specimen sequenced was blood. The receptor's source is a middle-aged woman with Graves' ophthalmopathy. Here the CDR3 reads CSARGLAGGTDTQYF. The CDR3, as DNA: TGCAGTGCTAGAGGATTAGCGGGGGGCACAGATACGCAGTATTTT.